Reported below is one T cell receptor (beta chain). The target antigen is unknown. Generated by immunoSEQ multiplex PCR, the TCRdb table keeps only in-frame clones and is missing some. Found here are around 300,000 clones, about 86% of them singletons; the top ten hold 9.5% to 12%. Treatment meaning: about 20 received Ad26.COV2.S at low or high dose, single or two shots; roughly five received placebo; per-sample allocation not given. Sampling took place 63 days after the first vaccine or placebo injection. The data derive from a study of Ad26.COV2.S vaccination and SARS-CoV-2 variants. For the study at large: Donor participated within the Ad26.COV2.S arm of the COV1001 trial. Whole-study findings and limits: Vaccine and placebo recipients had similar non-spike TCR breadth. Researchers cautioned that TCR breadth and depth analyses may have underestimated total T cell responses.

This CDR3 comprises 15 residues. Germline lookup yields CDR1 SNHLY and CDR2 FYNNEI. The V end was cut by 2 bases, the J end by 2 bases, with 12 bases between. The chain couples TRBV2 to TRBJ1-2, with a possible D match to TRBD1 (5 bases). Sequenced material: peripheral blood, taken in a trial of Ad26.COV2.S vaccine versus placebo. The TCR was taken from a person aged 18-60 years who received the Ad26.COV2.S COVID-19 vaccine or a placebo. In nucleotides, the CDR3 is TGTGCCAGCAGTGAACGTCGGGACGGGAACTATGGCTACACCTTC. Amino acid sequence: CASSERRDGNYGYTF.